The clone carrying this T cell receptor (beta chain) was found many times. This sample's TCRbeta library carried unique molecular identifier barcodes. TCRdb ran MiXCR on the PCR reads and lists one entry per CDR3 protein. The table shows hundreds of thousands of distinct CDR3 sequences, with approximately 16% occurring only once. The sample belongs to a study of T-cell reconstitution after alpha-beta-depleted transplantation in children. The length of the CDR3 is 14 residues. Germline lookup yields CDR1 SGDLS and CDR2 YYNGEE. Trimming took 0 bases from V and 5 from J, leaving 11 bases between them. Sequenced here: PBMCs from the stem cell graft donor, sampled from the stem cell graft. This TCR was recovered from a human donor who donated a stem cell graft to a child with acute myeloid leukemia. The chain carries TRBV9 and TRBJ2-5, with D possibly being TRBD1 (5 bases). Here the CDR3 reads CASSVEAGIETQYF. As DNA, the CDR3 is TGTGCCAGCAGCGTAGAAGCAGGGATTGAGACCCAGTACTTC.